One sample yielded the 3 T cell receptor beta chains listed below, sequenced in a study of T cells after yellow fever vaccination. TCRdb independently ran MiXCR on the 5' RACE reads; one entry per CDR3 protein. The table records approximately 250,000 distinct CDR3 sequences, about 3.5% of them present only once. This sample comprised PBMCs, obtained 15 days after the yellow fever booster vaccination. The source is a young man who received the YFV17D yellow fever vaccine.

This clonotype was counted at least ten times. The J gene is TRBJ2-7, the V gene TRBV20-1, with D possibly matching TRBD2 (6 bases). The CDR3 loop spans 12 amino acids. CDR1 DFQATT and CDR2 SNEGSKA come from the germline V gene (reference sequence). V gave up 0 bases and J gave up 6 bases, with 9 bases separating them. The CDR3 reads CSARDRGGEQYV. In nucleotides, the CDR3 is TGCAGTGCTAGAGATCGGGGAGGCGAGCAGTACGTC.

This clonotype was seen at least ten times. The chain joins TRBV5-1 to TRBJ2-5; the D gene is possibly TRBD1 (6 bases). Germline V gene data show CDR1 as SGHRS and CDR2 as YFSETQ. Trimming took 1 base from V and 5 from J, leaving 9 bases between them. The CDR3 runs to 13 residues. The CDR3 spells CASSLTGKETQYF. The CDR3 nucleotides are TGCGCCAGCAGCTTGACAGGGAAGGAGACCCAGTACTTC.

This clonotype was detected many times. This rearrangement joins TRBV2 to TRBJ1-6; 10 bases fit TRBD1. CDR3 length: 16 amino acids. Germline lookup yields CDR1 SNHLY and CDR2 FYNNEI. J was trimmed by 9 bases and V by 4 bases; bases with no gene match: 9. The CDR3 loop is CASSGPAGQGSSPLHF. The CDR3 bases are TGTGCCAGCAGTGGTCCAGCGGGACAGGGGAGTTCACCCCTCCACTTT.